Below are 21 T cell receptor beta chains sequenced from a single sample in a study of T cells after yellow fever vaccination. In TCRdb, the 5' RACE reads were re-called with MiXCR into one record per CDR3 protein. The sample has hundreds of thousands of distinct CDR3 sequences; 4.1% are singletons. Source: PBMCs, taken 5 days after the yellow fever booster vaccination. All receptors come from a man between 18 and 29 years old who received the YFV17D yellow fever vaccine.

This chain joins TRBV7-2 and TRBJ1-1, with 7 bases fitting TRBD1. Losses at the gene ends were 5 bases for V and 1 base for J; bases not matched to a gene: 7. The germline gives CDR1 SGHTA, CDR2 FQGNSA. The CDR3 runs 15 residues. CDR3 loop: CASSPQDRANTEAFF. The CDR3, as DNA: TGTGCCAGCAGCCCCCAAGACAGGGCGAACACTGAAGCTTTCTTT.

The sample holds many counts of this clonotype. The genes are TRBV11-2 and TRBJ2-7; perhaps TRBD2 as D (5 bases). The CDR3 is made up of 15 amino acids. From germline, CDR1 is SGHAT and CDR2 FQNNGV. The ends were cut back, 1 base at V and 0 bases at J, with 10 bases in the middle. The chain's CDR3 is CASSLVGGLSYEQYF. CDR3 in DNA: TGTGCCAGCAGCTTAGTGGGCGGGCTCTCCTACGAGCAGTACTTC.

This clonotype was seen a few times. The chain links TRBV12-3 or TRBV12-4 to TRBJ2-5; D is perhaps TRBD1 (5 bases). V shed 5 bases and J shed 0 bases, with 13 bases lying between them. The CDR3 is 15 residues long. The CDR3 loop is CASSPDSHHQETQYF. CDR3 nucleotides: TGTGCCAGCAGTCCCGACAGCCACCACCAAGAGACCCAGTACTTC.

The table lists this clonotype with many counts. The chain combines TRBV6-6 with TRBJ1-5; a weak D match, TRBD1 (5 bases). The CDR3 length is 16 residues. The germline V gene encodes CDR1 MNHNY and CDR2 SVGAGI (reference sequence). V was clipped by 1 base and J by 1 base, with 11 bases between them. This chain's CDR3 is CASSYLPGRSNQPQHF. In DNA form, the CDR3 reads TGTGCCAGCAGTTACTTGCCGGGGCGCAGCAATCAGCCCCAGCATTTT.

This clonotype was detected only a few times. The chain recombines TRBV5-1 with TRBJ1-5; D call uncertain. Germline V gives CDR1 SGHRS, CDR2 YFSETQ. Trimming cost V 8 bases and J 11 bases, with 8 bases left between them. This CDR3 has 9 amino acids. The CDR3 sequence is CARCRAQHF. CDR3 sequence (DNA): TGCGCCAGATGCCGGGCCCAGCATTTT. Full variable domain (rest looked up from reference TRBV5-1 and TRBJ1-5): KAGVTQTPRYLIKTRGQQVTLSCSPISGHRSVSWYQQTPGQGLQFLFEYFSETQRNKGNFPGRFSGRQFSNSRSEMNVSTLELGDSALYLCARCRAQHFGDGTRLSIL.

In its sample, this clonotype was seen once. The V gene is TRBV6-2 or TRBV6-3, the J gene TRBJ2-3; 11 positions match TRBD2. CDR1 is MNHEY, CDR2 SVGEGT, per germline. The J segment lost 7 bases and the V segment lost 6 bases, leaving 6 bases of the junction unmatched. The CDR3 has 14 residues. The CDR3 loop is CASSFGLAGYTQYF. In DNA, the CDR3 is TGTGCCAGCAGCTTTGGACTAGCGGGTTATACGCAGTATTTT.

The rearrangement uses TRBV6-2 or TRBV6-3 and TRBJ2-2; D possibly matches TRBD1 or TRBD2 (5 bases each). The ends were cut back, 4 bases at V and 1 base at J, with 13 bases in the middle. Germline V gene lookup returns CDR1 MNHEY and CDR2 SVGEGT. CDR3 length: 16 amino acids. In DNA form, the CDR3 reads TGTGCCAGCAGTTCCCTCGGGACGGGGAACACCGGGGAGCTGTTTTTT. It specifies CASSSLGTGNTGELFF.

This clonotype has more than one count but fewer than ten. The gene calls are TRBV20-1 and TRBJ2-7; no firm D call. Germline CDR1 reads DFQATT; CDR2 reads SNEGSKA (reference sequence). V was trimmed by 2 bases and J by 2 bases, leaving 13 bases between them. CDR3 size: 14 residues. CDR3 bases: TGCAGTGCTAGATATCCCCCAACGCCCTACGAGCAGTACTTC. Encoded protein: CSARYPPTPYEQYF.

This clonotype was seen only a few times. The CDR3 region is CASGRDSDNYGYTF. CDR3 coding DNA: TGTGCCAGCGGCCGGGACAGCGATAACTATGGCTACACCTTC. The chain links TRBV27 to TRBJ1-2; 7 bases map to TRBD1. The V and J ends lost 8 bases and 1 base, in that order; junction bases with no gene match: 7. CDR3 length: 14 amino acids. Germline CDR1 is MNHEY and CDR2 is SMNVEV (reference sequence).

As DNA, the CDR3 is TGTGCCAGCAGCTTAGTTTCGGGGGCAGGCTACAATGAGCAGTTCTTC. It yields the protein CASSLVSGAGYNEQFF. The chain uses TRBV7-2 and TRBJ2-1, with D perhaps TRBD1 or TRBD2 (6 bases each). Germline assignment: CDR1 SGHTA and CDR2 FQGNSA. The CDR3 runs to 16 residues. Trimming shortened V by 1 base and J by 3 bases, and 13 bases separated the two germline ends.

This clonotype was detected only a few times. V and J are TRBV5-1 and TRBJ2-4, with D unresolved. Germline loops: CDR1 SGHRS, CDR2 YFSETQ. CDR3 size: 13 residues. Trimming stripped 3 bases from V and 5 bases from J, with 9 bases between. The CDR3 is CASSSTPENIQYF. CDR3 sequence (DNA): TGCGCCAGCAGCTCGACTCCGGAAAACATTCAGTACTTC.

This clonotype occurred many times. The chain carries TRBV7-2 and TRBJ2-7, with TRBD2 matching 7 bases. Trimming cost V 6 bases and J 0 bases; bases outside gene matches: 5. The germline V gene encodes CDR1 SGHTA and CDR2 FQGNSA. This CDR3 has 14 residues. The CDR3 sequence is CASRRDYSSYEQYF. CDR3 nucleotide sequence: TGTGCCAGCAGGCGGGACTACAGCTCCTACGAGCAGTACTTC.

This clonotype was observed many times. V is TRBV5-1 and J is TRBJ2-2, with D possibly being TRBD1 (5 bases). Trimming took 1 base from V and 7 from J, leaving 14 bases between them. The CDR3 has 15 amino acids. Germline V gene data show CDR1 as SGHRS and CDR2 as YFSETQ. Written as DNA, the CDR3 is TGCGCCAGCAGCTTGCAGGGCGCCGATATCGGGGAGCTGTTTTTT. Translation: CASSLQGADIGELFF. Full variable domain (outside the CDR3, taken from reference TRBV5-1 and TRBJ2-2): KAGVTQTPRYLIKTRGQQVTLSCSPISGHRSVSWYQQTPGQGLQFLFEYFSETQRNKGNFPGRFSGRQFSNSRSEMNVSTLELGDSALYLCASSLQGADIGELFFGEGSRLTVL.

This clonotype showed up many times. The V gene is TRBV6-5, the J gene TRBJ2-3, with 10 bases lining up with TRBD2. Unmatched junction bases numbered 6, after V lost 0 bases and J lost 6 bases. Germline CDR1 and CDR2: MNHEY and SVGAGI. This CDR3 is 16 amino acids long. In nucleotides, the CDR3 is TGTGCCAGCAGTTACTCTGGAAGCGGGGGGGCGGATACGCAGTATTTT. This encodes CASSYSGSGGADTQYF.

In DNA form, the CDR3 reads TGTGCCAGCAGTTTAGGGCAGGGGCCTACTGGAAACACCATATATTTT. The encoded protein is CASSLGQGPTGNTIYF. The chain joins TRBV12-3 or TRBV12-4 to TRBJ1-3; a weak D match, TRBD1 (6 bases). V shed 1 base and J shed 2 bases, with 12 bases lying between them. This CDR3 has 16 residues.

This clonotype appeared a few times. CDR3 amino acids: CASSATRVSSTGELFF. In nucleotides, the CDR3 is TGCGCCAGCAGCGCGACCAGGGTTTCAAGCACCGGGGAGCTGTTTTTT. The gene calls are TRBV5-1 and TRBJ2-2; perhaps TRBD1 as D (5 bases). Germline CDR1 reads SGHRS; CDR2 reads YFSETQ. V lost 4 bases and J lost 4, with 17 bases in between. The CDR3 length is 16 residues. Variable domain in full (rest from reference TRBV5-1 and TRBJ2-2): KAGVTQTPRYLIKTRGQQVTLSCSPISGHRSVSWYQQTPGQGLQFLFEYFSETQRNKGNFPGRFSGRQFSNSRSEMNVSTLELGDSALYLCASSATRVSSTGELFFGEGSRLTVL.

This chain uses TRBV7-9 with TRBJ2-5; D uncertain. This CDR3 spans 14 amino acids. Germline V gene sequence: CDR1 SEHNR, CDR2 FQNEAQ (reference sequence). Trimming shortened V by 6 bases and J by 5 bases, and 16 bases separated the two germline ends. The CDR3 region has the DNA TGTGCCAGCAGTCCATCGGAAGTAGGGGAGACCCAGTACTTC. This gives the protein CASSPSEVGETQYF.

This clonotype appeared a few times. The chain employs TRBV7-8 and TRBJ2-7; the D call may be TRBD1 or TRBD2 (6 bases each). In germline, CDR1 is SGHVS, CDR2 FQNEAQ. The ends were cut back, 1 base at V and 1 base at J, with 11 bases in the middle. The CDR3 length is 15 residues. DNA of the CDR3: TGTGCCAGCAGCTTAGAAAGGGGGAGGTCCTACGAGCAGTACTTC. Its protein is CASSLERGRSYEQYF.

This rearrangement joins TRBV5-1 to TRBJ1-6; D might be TRBD1 (5 bases). Between the trimmed V and J ends, which lost 0 bases and 8 bases, there was a span of 12 bases. This CDR3 has 15 residues. Per the germline V gene, CDR1 is SGHRS and CDR2 is YFSETQ. CDR3 in DNA: TGCGCCAGCAGCTTGGCCGGACACCGGTATTCACCCCTCCACTTT. Amino acid sequence: CASSLAGHRYSPLHF.

This clonotype was detected a few times. The chain couples TRBV5-1 to TRBJ1-2; D is unclear. V lost 3 bases to trimming and J lost 2 bases, with 14 bases between them. This CDR3 is built from 15 residues. Germline lookup yields CDR1 SGHRS and CDR2 YFSETQ. The CDR3 is CASSSGRVLNYGYTF. DNA of the CDR3: TGCGCCAGCAGCTCAGGAAGGGTTCTAAACTATGGCTACACCTTC. Variable domain in full (rest from reference TRBV5-1 and TRBJ1-2): KAGVTQTPRYLIKTRGQQVTLSCSPISGHRSVSWYQQTPGQGLQFLFEYFSETQRNKGNFPGRFSGRQFSNSRSEMNVSTLELGDSALYLCASSSGRVLNYGYTFGSGTRLTVV.

Many counts were recorded for this clonotype. The CDR3 region is CSGRTSGGTQYF. The CDR3 DNA reads TGCAGCGGCCGGACTAGCGGGGGTACGCAGTATTTT. This rearrangement joins TRBV29-1 to TRBJ2-3, with 13 bases lining up with TRBD2. J was trimmed by 8 bases and V by 7 bases; bases with no gene match: 3. Germline V CDR1 and CDR2: SQVTM, ANQGSEA. The CDR3 has 12 residues.